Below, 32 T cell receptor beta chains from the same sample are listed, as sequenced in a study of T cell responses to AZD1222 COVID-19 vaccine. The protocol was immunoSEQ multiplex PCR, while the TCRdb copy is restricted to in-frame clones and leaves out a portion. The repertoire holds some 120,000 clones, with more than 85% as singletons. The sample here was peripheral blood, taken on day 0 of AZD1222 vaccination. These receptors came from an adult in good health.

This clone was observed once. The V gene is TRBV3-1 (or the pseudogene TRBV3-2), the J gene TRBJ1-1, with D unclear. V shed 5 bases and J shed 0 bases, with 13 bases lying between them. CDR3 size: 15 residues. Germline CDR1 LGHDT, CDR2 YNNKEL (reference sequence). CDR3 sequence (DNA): TGTGCCAGCAGCGGCCGACAAGTCATGAACACTGAAGCTTTCTTT. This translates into CASSGRQVMNTEAFF.

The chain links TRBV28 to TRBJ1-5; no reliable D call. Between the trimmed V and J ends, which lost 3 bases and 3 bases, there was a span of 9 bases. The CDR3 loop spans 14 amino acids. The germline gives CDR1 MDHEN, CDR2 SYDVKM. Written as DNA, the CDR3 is TGTGCCAGCAGTTTGAACAGATACAATCAGCCCCAGCATTTT. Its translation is CASSLNRYNQPQHF.

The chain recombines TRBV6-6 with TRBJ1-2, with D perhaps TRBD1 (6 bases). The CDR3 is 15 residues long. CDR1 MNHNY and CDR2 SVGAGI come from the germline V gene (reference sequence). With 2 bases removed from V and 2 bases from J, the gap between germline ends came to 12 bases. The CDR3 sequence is CASSYAWDINYGYTF. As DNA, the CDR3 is TGTGCCAGCAGTTACGCCTGGGACATCAACTATGGCTACACCTTC.

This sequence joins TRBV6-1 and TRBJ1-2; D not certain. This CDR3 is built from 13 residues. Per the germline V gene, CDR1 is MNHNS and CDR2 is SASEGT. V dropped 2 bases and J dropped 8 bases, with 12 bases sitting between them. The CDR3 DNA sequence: TGTGCCAGCAGTGAACGGCCAAATGGAGGCTACACCTTC. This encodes CASSERPNGGYTF.

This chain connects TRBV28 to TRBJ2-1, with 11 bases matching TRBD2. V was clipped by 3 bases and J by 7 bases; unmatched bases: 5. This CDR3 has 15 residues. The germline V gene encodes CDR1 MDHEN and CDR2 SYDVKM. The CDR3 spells CASSLGLAEENEQFF. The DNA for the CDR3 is TGTGCCAGCAGTTTGGGACTAGCGGAGGAGAATGAGCAGTTCTTC.

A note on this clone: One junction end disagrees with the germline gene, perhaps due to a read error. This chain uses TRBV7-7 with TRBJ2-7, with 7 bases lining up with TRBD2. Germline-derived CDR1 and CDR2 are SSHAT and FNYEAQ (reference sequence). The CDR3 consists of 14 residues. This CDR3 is CASSLEAGEAEQYF. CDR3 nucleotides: TGTGCTAGCAGCTTAGAGGCGGGAGAGGCCGAGCAGTACTTC.

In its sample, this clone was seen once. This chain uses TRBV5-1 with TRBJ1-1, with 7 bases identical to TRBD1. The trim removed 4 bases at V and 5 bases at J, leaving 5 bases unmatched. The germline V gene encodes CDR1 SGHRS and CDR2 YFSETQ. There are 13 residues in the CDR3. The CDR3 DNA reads TGCGCCAGCAGCCAGACAGGGTATACTGAAGCTTTCTTT. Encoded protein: CASSQTGYTEAFF.

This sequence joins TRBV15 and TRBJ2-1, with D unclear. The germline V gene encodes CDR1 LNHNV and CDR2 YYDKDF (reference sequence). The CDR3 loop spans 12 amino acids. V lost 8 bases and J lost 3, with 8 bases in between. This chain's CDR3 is CATSAVYNEQFF. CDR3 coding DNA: TGTGCCACCTCTGCCGTCTACAATGAGCAGTTCTTC.

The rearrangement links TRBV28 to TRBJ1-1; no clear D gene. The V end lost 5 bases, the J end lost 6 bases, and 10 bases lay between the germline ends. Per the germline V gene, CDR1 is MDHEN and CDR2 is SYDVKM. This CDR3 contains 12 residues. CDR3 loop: CASSTPWAEAFF. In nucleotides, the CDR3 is TGTGCCAGCAGTACCCCCTGGGCTGAAGCTTTCTTT.

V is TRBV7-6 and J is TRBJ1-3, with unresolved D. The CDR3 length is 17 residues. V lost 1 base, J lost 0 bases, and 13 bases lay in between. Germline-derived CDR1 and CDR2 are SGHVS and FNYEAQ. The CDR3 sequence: CASSLEVAITSGNTIYF. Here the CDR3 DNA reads TGTGCCAGCAGCTTAGAAGTAGCGATCACCTCTGGAAACACCATATATTTT. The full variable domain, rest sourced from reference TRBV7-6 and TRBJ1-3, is GAGVSQSPRYKVTKRGQDVALRCDPISGHVSLYWYRQALGQGPEFLTYFNYEAQQDKSGLPNDRFSAERPEGSISTLTIQRTEQRDSAMYRCASSLEVAITSGNTIYFGEGSWLTVV.

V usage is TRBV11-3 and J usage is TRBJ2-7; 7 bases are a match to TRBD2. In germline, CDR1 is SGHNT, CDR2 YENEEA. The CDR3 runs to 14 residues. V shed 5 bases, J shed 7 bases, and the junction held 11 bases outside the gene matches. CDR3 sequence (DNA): TGTGCCAGCAGCCCTAGCGGTGCCTCTCGGGAGCAGTACTTC. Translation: CASSPSGASREQYF.

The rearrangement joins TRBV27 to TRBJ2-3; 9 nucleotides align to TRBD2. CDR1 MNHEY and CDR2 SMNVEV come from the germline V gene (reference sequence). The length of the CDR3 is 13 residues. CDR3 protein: CGVVAGETDTQYF. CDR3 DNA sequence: TGTGGGGTTGTAGCGGGAGAAACAGATACGCAGTATTTT.

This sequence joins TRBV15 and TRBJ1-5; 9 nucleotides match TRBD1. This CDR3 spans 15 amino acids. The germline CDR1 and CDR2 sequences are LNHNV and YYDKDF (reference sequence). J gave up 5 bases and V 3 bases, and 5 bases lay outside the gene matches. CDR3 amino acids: CATSRPGQGYQPQHF. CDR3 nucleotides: TGTGCCACCAGCAGGCCGGGACAGGGCTATCAGCCCCAGCATTTT.

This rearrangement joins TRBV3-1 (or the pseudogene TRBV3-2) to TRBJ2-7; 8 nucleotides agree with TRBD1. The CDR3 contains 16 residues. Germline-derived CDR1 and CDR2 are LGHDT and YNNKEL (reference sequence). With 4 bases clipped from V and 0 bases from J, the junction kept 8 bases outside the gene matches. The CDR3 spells CASSPVGTGVSYEQYF. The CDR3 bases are TGTGCCAGCAGCCCCGTAGGGACAGGTGTCTCCTACGAGCAGTACTTC.

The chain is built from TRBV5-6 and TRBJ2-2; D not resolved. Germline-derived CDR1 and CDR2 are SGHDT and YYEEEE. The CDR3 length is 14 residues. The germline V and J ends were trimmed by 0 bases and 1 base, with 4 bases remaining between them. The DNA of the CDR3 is TGTGCCAGCAGCTTGGAGCTGAACACCGGGGAGCTGTTTTTT. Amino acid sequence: CASSLELNTGELFF.

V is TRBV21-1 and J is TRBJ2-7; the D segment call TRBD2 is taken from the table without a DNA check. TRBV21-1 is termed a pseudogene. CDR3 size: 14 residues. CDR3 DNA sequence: TGTGCCAGCAGCAACCGGGTTACGGATTACGAGCAGTACTTC. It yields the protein CASSNRVTDYEQYF.

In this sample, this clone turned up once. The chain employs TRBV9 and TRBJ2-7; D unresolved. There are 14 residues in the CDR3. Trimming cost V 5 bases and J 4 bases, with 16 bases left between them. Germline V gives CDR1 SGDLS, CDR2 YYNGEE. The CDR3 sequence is CASSRQRMGYEQYF. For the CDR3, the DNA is TGTGCCAGCAGTCGACAAAGGATGGGGTACGAGCAGTACTTC.

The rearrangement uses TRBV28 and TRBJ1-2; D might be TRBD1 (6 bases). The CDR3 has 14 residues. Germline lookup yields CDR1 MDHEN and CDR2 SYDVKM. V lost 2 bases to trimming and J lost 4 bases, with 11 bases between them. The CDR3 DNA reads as TGTGCCAGCAGTTTAAGGGGGGCCGTCTATGGCTACACCTTC. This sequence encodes CASSLRGAVYGYTF.

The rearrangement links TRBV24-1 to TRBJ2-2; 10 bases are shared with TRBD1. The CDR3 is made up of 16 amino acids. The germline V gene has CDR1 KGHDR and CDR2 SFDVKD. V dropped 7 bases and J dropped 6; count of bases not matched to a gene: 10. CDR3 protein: CATSAPGTGVAGELFF. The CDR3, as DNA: TGTGCCACCAGCGCTCCCGGGACAGGGGTTGCCGGGGAGCTGTTTTTT.

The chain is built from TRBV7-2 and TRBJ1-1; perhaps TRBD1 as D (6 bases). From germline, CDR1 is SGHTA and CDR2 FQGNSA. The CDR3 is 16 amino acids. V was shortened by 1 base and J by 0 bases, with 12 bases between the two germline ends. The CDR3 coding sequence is TGTGCCAGCAGCTTAGAGGGACAAGTTATGAACACTGAAGCTTTCTTT. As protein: CASSLEGQVMNTEAFF.

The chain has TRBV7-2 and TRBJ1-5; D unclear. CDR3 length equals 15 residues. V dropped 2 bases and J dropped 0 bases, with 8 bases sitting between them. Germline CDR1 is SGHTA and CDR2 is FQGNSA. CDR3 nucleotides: TGTGCCAGCAGCTTAAACATGAATAGCAATCAGCCCCAGCATTTT. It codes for CASSLNMNSNQPQHF.

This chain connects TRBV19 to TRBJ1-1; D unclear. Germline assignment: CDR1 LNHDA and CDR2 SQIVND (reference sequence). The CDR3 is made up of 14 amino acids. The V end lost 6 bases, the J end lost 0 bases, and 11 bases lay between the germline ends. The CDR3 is CASRPQTVNTEAFF. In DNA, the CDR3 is TGTGCCAGTAGGCCTCAGACGGTGAACACTGAAGCTTTCTTT.

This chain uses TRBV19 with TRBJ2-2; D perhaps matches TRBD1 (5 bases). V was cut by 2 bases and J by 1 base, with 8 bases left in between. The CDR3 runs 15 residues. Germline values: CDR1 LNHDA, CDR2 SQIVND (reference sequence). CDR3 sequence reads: CASSITGLNTGELFF. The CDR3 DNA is TGTGCCAGTAGTATAACAGGTTTGAACACCGGGGAGCTGTTTTTT.

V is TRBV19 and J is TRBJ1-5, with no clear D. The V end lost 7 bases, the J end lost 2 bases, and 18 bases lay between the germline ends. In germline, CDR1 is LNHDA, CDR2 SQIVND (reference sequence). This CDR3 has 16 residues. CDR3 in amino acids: CASTSWTGFGNQPQHF. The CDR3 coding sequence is TGTGCCAGTACGTCCTGGACGGGCTTTGGCAATCAGCCCCAGCATTTT.

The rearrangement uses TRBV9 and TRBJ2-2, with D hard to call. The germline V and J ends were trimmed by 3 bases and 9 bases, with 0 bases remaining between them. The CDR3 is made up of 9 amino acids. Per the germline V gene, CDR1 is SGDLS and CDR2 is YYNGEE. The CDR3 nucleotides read TGTGCCAGCAGCGGGGAGCTGTTTTTT. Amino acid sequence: CASSGELFF. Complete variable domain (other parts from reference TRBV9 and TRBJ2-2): DSGVTQTPKHLITATGQRVTLRCSPRSGDLSVYWYQQSLDQGLQFLIQYYNGEERAKGNILERFSAQQFPDLHSELNLSSLELGDSALYFCASSGELFFGEGSRLTVL.

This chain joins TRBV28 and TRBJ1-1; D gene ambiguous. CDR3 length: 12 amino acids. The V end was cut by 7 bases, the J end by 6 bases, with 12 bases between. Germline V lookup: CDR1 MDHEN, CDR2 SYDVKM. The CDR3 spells CASKPIGAEAFF. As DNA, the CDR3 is TGTGCCAGCAAACCGATCGGGGCTGAAGCTTTCTTT.

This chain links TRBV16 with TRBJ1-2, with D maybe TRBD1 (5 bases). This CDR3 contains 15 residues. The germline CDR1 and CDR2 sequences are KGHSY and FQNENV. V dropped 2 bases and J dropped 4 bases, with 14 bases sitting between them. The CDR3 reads CASSQVNDGAYGYTF. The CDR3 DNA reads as TGTGCCAGCAGCCAAGTGAACGACGGGGCCTATGGCTACACCTTC.

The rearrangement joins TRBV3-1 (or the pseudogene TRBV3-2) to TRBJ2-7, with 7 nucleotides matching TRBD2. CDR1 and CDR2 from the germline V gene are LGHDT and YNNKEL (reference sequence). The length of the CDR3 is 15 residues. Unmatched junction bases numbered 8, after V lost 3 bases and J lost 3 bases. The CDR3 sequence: CASSQVLGGGYEQYF. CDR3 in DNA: TGTGCCAGCAGCCAGGTATTGGGGGGGGGCTACGAGCAGTACTTC.

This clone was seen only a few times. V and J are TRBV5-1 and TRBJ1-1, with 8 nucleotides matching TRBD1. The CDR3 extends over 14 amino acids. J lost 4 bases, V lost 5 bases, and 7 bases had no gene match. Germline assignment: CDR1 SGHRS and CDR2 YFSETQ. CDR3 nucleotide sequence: TGCGCCAGCAGTTTTGACAGGGGAGTCACTGAAGCTTTCTTT. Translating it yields CASSFDRGVTEAFF. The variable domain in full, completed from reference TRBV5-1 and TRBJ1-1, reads KAGVTQTPRYLIKTRGQQVTLSCSPISGHRSVSWYQQTPGQGLQFLFEYFSETQRNKGNFPGRFSGRQFSNSRSEMNVSTLELGDSALYLCASSFDRGVTEAFFGQGTRLTVV.

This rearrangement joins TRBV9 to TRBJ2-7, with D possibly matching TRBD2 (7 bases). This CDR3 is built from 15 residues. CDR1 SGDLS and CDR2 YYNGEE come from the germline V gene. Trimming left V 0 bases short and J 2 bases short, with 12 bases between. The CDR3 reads CASSVEAGATYEQYF. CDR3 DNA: TGTGCCAGCAGCGTAGAGGCGGGGGCGACCTACGAGCAGTACTTC.

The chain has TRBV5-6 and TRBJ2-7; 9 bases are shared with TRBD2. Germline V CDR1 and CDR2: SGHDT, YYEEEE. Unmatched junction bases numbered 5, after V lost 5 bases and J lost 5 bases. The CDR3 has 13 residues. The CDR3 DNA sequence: TGTGCCAGCAGGACACTAGCGGGCCACGAGCAGTACTTC. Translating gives CASRTLAGHEQYF.

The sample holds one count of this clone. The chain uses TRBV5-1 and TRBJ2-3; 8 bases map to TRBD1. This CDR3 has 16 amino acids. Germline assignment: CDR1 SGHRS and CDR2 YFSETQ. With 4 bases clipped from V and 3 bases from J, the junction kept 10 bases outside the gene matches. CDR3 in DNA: TGCGCCAGCAGCCCTCGGGACAGGATCAGGACAGATACGCAGTATTTT. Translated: CASSPRDRIRTDTQYF.